The T cell receptor (beta chain) described here comes from a study of neurological immune-mediated disorders. The CDR3 is 14 residues long. Germline CDR1 SNHLY, CDR2 FYNNEI. Trimming removed 7 bases from V and 9 bases from J, with 16 bases in between. This clonotype is judged medium-sized. One entry per CDR3 protein, called by TCRdb with MiXCR from the 5' RACE reads. The table lists fewer than 25,000 distinct CDR3 sequences, 10% to 15% of them singletons. The source material was PBMCs. The sequence was collected from a woman in her thirties or forties with HTLV-1-associated myelopathy (HAM/TSP). This chain joins TRBV2 and TRBJ1-6; D gene ambiguous. The CDR3 nucleotides read TGTGCCAGCAAGGAGCAGGATGGTCGTTCACCCCTCCACTTT. Its protein product is CASKEQDGRSPLHF. Drawing the rest from reference TRBV2 and TRBJ1-6, the complete variable domain is EPEVTQTPSHQVTQMGQEVILRCVPISNHLYFYWYRQILGQKVEFLVSFYNNEISEKSEIFDDQFSVERPDGSNFTLKIRSTKLEDSAMYFCASKEQDGRSPLHFGNGTRLTVT.